Following are 30 T cell receptor beta chains from one sample sequenced in a study of blood T cell repertoires in COVID-19. Using immunoSEQ multiplex PCR, the repertoire was profiled, and TCRdb retains in-frame clones only, with some absent. The sample includes some 150,000 clones, roughly 82% of them seen just once. Material for sequencing was peripheral blood. These receptors were taken from a woman aged 45 to 65 in a cohort sampled during active or convalescent COVID-19.

Note on this clone: Additional DNA sequences in this sample encode the identical CDR3. This CDR3 reads CASSMGGSSYNEQFF. As DNA, the CDR3 is TGTGCCAGTAGTATGGGGGGGAGCTCCTACAATGAGCAGTTCTTC. This chain links TRBV19 with TRBJ2-1, with 7 bases fitting TRBD2. The J segment lost 0 bases and the V segment lost 3 bases, leaving 2 bases of the junction unmatched. This CDR3 is built from 15 residues. CDR1 LNHDA and CDR2 SQIVND come from the germline V gene (reference sequence).

This chain uses TRBV4-1 with TRBJ1-2; 11 nucleotides align to TRBD1. This CDR3 contains 14 residues. V lost 8 bases, J lost 8 bases, and 10 bases stayed unmatched. CDR1 and CDR2 (germline): MGHRA, YSYEKL. CDR3 loop: CASRKGTGGIGYTF. DNA for the CDR3: TGCGCCAGCCGGAAGGGGACAGGGGGAATAGGCTACACCTTC.

The rearrangement links TRBV24-1 to TRBJ2-5; TRBD2 is a possible D gene (6 bases). The CDR3 totals 16 residues. Germline V gene lookup returns CDR1 KGHDR and CDR2 SFDVKD. Trimming removed 4 bases from V and 2 bases from J, with 16 bases in between. The CDR3 sequence: CATSDLVVAGQETQYF. The DNA of the CDR3 is TGTGCCACCAGTGACCTAGTGGTGGCGGGACAAGAGACCCAGTACTTC.

This clone was picked up one time. The J gene is TRBJ2-1, the V gene TRBV19; TRBD1 matches at 8 bases. This CDR3 is 15 amino acids long. Germline V gives CDR1 LNHDA, CDR2 SQIVND (reference sequence). V lost 5 bases to trimming and J lost 5 bases; unmatched junction nucleotides: 8. The CDR3 coding sequence is TGTGCCAGTAGTCTCATACCGGGACAGGACAATGAGCAGTTCTTC. Protein sequence: CASSLIPGQDNEQFF.

The chain combines TRBV7-3 with TRBJ2-1, with D tentatively TRBD1 (6 bases). Trimming removed 5 bases at V and 0 bases at J, with 11 bases between. The CDR3 spans 15 residues. CDR1 SGHTA and CDR2 FQGTGA come from the germline V gene. The CDR3 loop reads CASSTDRSSYNEQFF. The CDR3, as DNA: TGTGCCAGCAGCACTGACAGGAGCTCCTACAATGAGCAGTTCTTC.

This sequence joins TRBV14 and TRBJ1-2; 7 bases map to TRBD1. The CDR3 sequence is 13 residues long. J gave up 7 bases and V 4 bases, and 6 bases lay outside the gene matches. Germline V gene data show CDR1 as SGHDN and CDR2 as FVKESK. As DNA, the CDR3 is TGTGCCAGCAGCCTGTTGACAGGGAGTGGCTACACCTTC. It yields the protein CASSLLTGSGYTF.

The chain carries TRBV6-5 and TRBJ2-7, with 8 bases identical to TRBD1. V was pared by 6 bases and J by 4 bases, with 11 bases of the junction left unmatched. This CDR3 comprises 15 residues. Looked up from germline, CDR1 is MNHEY and CDR2 is SVGAGI. The CDR3 sequence is CASRTAGTGAYEQYF. CDR3 bases: TGTGCCAGCAGAACAGCCGGGACAGGAGCATACGAGCAGTACTTC.

The V and J genes are TRBV18 and TRBJ1-3, with 7 bases matching TRBD1. Losses at the gene ends were 3 bases for V and 2 bases for J; bases not matched to a gene: 1. Germline-derived CDR1 and CDR2 are KGHSH and LQKENI. This CDR3 spans 14 amino acids. CDR3 amino acids: CASSPQGAGNTIYF. CDR3 DNA sequence: TGTGCCAGCTCACCTCAGGGGGCTGGAAACACCATATATTTT.

The chain combines TRBV10-3 with TRBJ2-5, with 8 bases that match TRBD1. After removal of 3 bases from V and 4 bases from J, the junction contained 1 base not matched to a gene. Germline V gene data show CDR1 as ENHRY and CDR2 as SYGVKD. This CDR3 region has 13 residues. The CDR3 nucleotides are TGTGCCATCAGTGAACAGGGGGTAGAGACCCAGTACTTC. This translates into CAISEQGVETQYF.

This clone was detected a few times. J is TRBJ1-2 and V is TRBV2; D is possibly TRBD1 (6 bases). The V and J ends lost 3 bases and 9 bases respectively, with 11 bases between them. CDR1 and CDR2 (germline): SNHLY, FYNNEI. This CDR3 has 12 residues. The CDR3 region has the DNA TGTGCCAGCAGTGAGGACCAGGGGAGCTACACCTTC. Translating gives CASSEDQGSYTF.

V usage is TRBV14 and J usage is TRBJ1-2; TRBD1 might be the D (5 bases). V dropped 3 bases and J dropped 4 bases, with 12 bases sitting between them. There are 14 residues in the CDR3. Germline lookup yields CDR1 SGHDN and CDR2 FVKESK. CDR3 sequence reads: CASSHGGLGYGYTF. The CDR3 DNA is TGTGCCAGCAGCCATGGGGGGTTGGGCTATGGCTACACCTTC.

The genes are TRBV27 and TRBJ2-2; tentatively, D is TRBD2 (5 bases). The CDR3 runs 18 residues. Germline assignment: CDR1 MNHEY and CDR2 SMNVEV (reference sequence). V lost 2 bases and J 0 bases, leaving 16 bases between the germline ends. CDR3 nucleotide sequence: TGTGCCAGCAGTTTAACCAAACTAGGCAGGCCGAACACCGGGGAGCTGTTTTTT. This translates into CASSLTKLGRPNTGELFF.

This chain joins TRBV9 and TRBJ2-7; 7 nucleotides line up with TRBD1. J gave up 0 bases and V 4 bases, and 16 bases lay outside the gene matches. The CDR3 has 18 residues. In germline, CDR1 is SGDLS, CDR2 YYNGEE. The CDR3 here is CASSSRDSHTLSSYEQYF. CDR3 sequence (DNA): TGTGCCAGCAGCTCCCGGGACAGCCATACATTGAGCTCCTACGAGCAGTACTTC.

This clone was seen more than once but under ten times. The chain links TRBV18 to TRBJ1-2; TRBD1 is a possible D gene (6 bases). There are 14 residues in the CDR3. Germline V CDR1 and CDR2: KGHSH, LQKENI. Trimming cost V 6 bases and J 8 bases, with 19 bases left between them. Here the CDR3 reads CASSPGPGDGGYTF. As DNA, the CDR3 is TGTGCCAGCTCGCCGGGACCAGGGGATGGGGGCTACACCTTC.

The chain uses TRBV6-5 and TRBJ1-6, with a tentative D call TRBD1 (5 bases). Per germline, CDR1 MNHEY and CDR2 SVGAGI. The CDR3 is 16 amino acids. Trimming pared 0 bases from V and 8 bases from J, leaving 14 bases between. Here the CDR3 DNA reads TGTGCCAGCAGTTACTCTAGGACAAAGGGCCATTCACCCCTCCACTTT. This codes for CASSYSRTKGHSPLHF.

CDR3 DNA sequence: TGTGCCAGCTCACCCAGGGCAGAGAATCAGCCCCAGCATTTT. Translated: CASSPRAENQPQHF. The J gene is TRBJ1-5, the V gene TRBV18; weak D call: TRBD1 (5 bases). Germline V gene data show CDR1 as KGHSH and CDR2 as LQKENI. V dropped 3 bases and J dropped 4 bases, with 10 bases sitting between them. This CDR3 is built from 14 residues.

The chain couples TRBV30 to TRBJ1-5; maybe TRBD1 (6 bases). The germline V gene has CDR1 GTSNPN and CDR2 SVGIG (reference sequence). V gave up 6 bases and J gave up 4 bases, with 19 bases separating them. The CDR3 sequence is 15 residues long. DNA for the CDR3: TGTGCCTGTGACTGGGGGGGCAAGAGGAATCAGCCCCAGCATTTT. Encoded protein: CACDWGGKRNQPQHF. Full variable domain (outside the CDR3, taken from reference TRBV30 and TRBJ1-5): SQTIHQWPATLVQPVGSPLSLECTVEGTSNPNLYWYRQAAGRGLQLLFYSVGIGQISSEVPQNLSASRPQDRQFILSSKKLLLSDSGFYLCACDWGGKRNQPQHFGDGTRLSIL.

This chain uses TRBV7-2 with TRBJ2-2; the match to TRBD1 covers 7 bases. J lost 3 bases, V lost 2 bases, and 6 bases had no gene match. The CDR3 loop spans 16 amino acids. Germline V gene sequence: CDR1 SGHTA, CDR2 FQGNSA. CDR3 DNA sequence: TGTGCCAGCAGCTTATCACGACAGGGATACACCGGGGAGCTGTTTTTT. Its translation: CASSLSRQGYTGELFF.

The chain recombines TRBV30 with TRBJ2-1, with D possibly being TRBD1 (5 bases). Germline V gene lookup returns CDR1 GTSNPN and CDR2 SVGIG (reference sequence). V was cut by 0 bases and J by 6 bases, with 9 bases left in between. The CDR3 covers 13 residues. CDR3 in amino acids: CAWSVGAFNEQFF. Here the CDR3 DNA reads TGTGCCTGGAGTGTAGGGGCATTCAATGAGCAGTTCTTC.

This clone was counted once. The chain combines TRBV4-1 with TRBJ2-5; 11 bases are a match to TRBD2. V shed 0 bases, J shed 7 bases, and the junction held 13 bases outside the gene matches. Germline CDR1 and CDR2: MGHRA and YSYEKL. CDR3 size: 18 residues. Here the CDR3 reads CASSQDGGSGGAAVTQYF. Written as DNA, the CDR3 is TGCGCCAGCAGCCAAGACGGCGGTAGCGGGGGGGCCGCGGTGACCCAGTACTTC.

This chain links TRBV7-9 with TRBJ2-3; 9 bases are shared with TRBD1. The CDR3 loop spans 15 amino acids. V trimming: 4 bases; J trimming: 2 bases; junction bases outside the gene matches: 4. Per germline, CDR1 SEHNR and CDR2 FQNEAQ (reference sequence). The DNA for the CDR3 is TGTGCCAGCAGCTCCGGGACAGGGAACACAGATACGCAGTATTTT. Translating gives CASSSGTGNTDTQYF. The variable domain in full, with the rest retrieved from reference TRBV7-9 and TRBJ2-3, is DTGVSQNPRHKITKRGQNVTFRCDPISEHNRLYWYRQTLGQGPEFLTYFQNEAQLEKSRLLSDRFSAERPKGSFSTLEIQRTEQGDSAMYLCASSSGTGNTDTQYFGPGTRLTVL.

This clone was found once. The chain couples TRBV27 to TRBJ1-6; no firm D call. This CDR3 is 13 amino acids long. CDR1 MNHEY and CDR2 SMNVEV come from the germline V gene (reference sequence). V was shortened by 2 bases and J by 10 bases, with 9 bases between the two germline ends. CDR3 sequence (DNA): TGTGCCAGCAGTTTAGCGGGCGGGTCACCCCTCCACTTT. It specifies CASSLAGGSPLHF.

The chain couples TRBV24-1 to TRBJ1-4, with 10 bases that match TRBD1. CDR1 and CDR2 (germline): KGHDR, SFDVKD. V lost 3 bases, J lost 0 bases, and 18 bases stayed unmatched. The CDR3 consists of 22 residues. The CDR3 DNA is TGTGCCACCAGTGATGCCGGGACAGGGGTTCTAAACCGTTGGGCAACTAATGAAAAACTGTTTTTT. Translated: CATSDAGTGVLNRWATNEKLFF.

J is TRBJ2-5 and V is TRBV13; tentative D call: TRBD1 (6 bases). Per germline, CDR1 PRHDT and CDR2 FYEKMQ (reference sequence). This CDR3 is built from 14 residues. Trimming took 4 bases from V and 2 from J, leaving 11 bases between them. The CDR3 DNA reads as TGTGCCAGCAGCTCCGGACAGCCTCAAGAGACCCAGTACTTC. Its protein is CASSSGQPQETQYF.

The gene calls are TRBV5-1 and TRBJ2-3, with D possibly TRBD1 on 6 matching bases. CDR3 length: 15 amino acids. The V and J ends lost 1 base and 6 bases respectively, with 15 bases between them. Germline-derived CDR1 and CDR2 are SGHRS and YFSETQ. This chain's CDR3 is CASSLQGILRDTQYF. DNA of the CDR3: TGCGCCAGCAGCTTGCAGGGGATCCTCCGGGATACGCAGTATTTT.

This clone is medium-sized by share. V usage is TRBV6-1 and J usage is TRBJ2-5; 10 bases align to TRBD2. The CDR3 is 17 amino acids. V shed 0 bases and J 5 bases; nucleotides not matched to a gene: 9. Germline loops: CDR1 MNHNS, CDR2 SASEGT. The CDR3 reads CASSEAASGGAWETQYF. In DNA, the CDR3 is TGTGCCAGCAGTGAAGCGGCCAGCGGGGGGGCTTGGGAGACCCAGTACTTC.

This chain connects TRBV13 to TRBJ2-7, with D possibly TRBD1 on 5 matching bases. The germline V gene has CDR1 PRHDT and CDR2 FYEKMQ (reference sequence). Trimming removed 2 bases from V and 2 bases from J, with 10 bases in between. This CDR3 comprises 14 residues. CDR3 in DNA: TGTGCCAGCAGCTTACAAGGGGCCGCCTACGAGCAGTACTTC. This codes for CASSLQGAAYEQYF.

The chain is built from TRBV20-1 and TRBJ1-2; 7 bases agree with TRBD1. The CDR3 has 12 amino acids. The V gene's germline CDR1 is DFQATT and CDR2 SNEGSKA (reference sequence). The V and J ends lost 3 bases and 7 bases, in that order; junction bases with no gene match: 5. CDR3 nucleotides: TGCAGTGCTAGTAAAGGGGGCGGTGGCTACACCTTC. Translation gives CSASKGGGGYTF.

The genes are TRBV6-5 and TRBJ1-2, with D tentatively TRBD1 (5 bases). The germline V gene encodes CDR1 MNHEY and CDR2 SVGAGI. This CDR3 is 16 amino acids long. Trimming shortened V by 0 bases and J by 7 bases, and 18 bases separated the two germline ends. CDR3 coding DNA: TGTGCCAGCAGTTACTCCTGGCGGCAGGGTGGCTCTGGCTACACCTTC. Encoded protein: CASSYSWRQGGSGYTF.

This clone was recorded once. This chain uses TRBV30 with TRBJ1-1, with D maybe TRBD1 (5 bases). V lost 0 bases and J lost 7, with 12 bases in between. Per germline, CDR1 GTSNPN and CDR2 SVGIG (reference sequence). The CDR3 consists of 13 residues. The CDR3 nucleotides read TGTGCCTGGAGTGTACGGGAGGGGCTTGAAGCTTTCTTT. Protein sequence: CAWSVREGLEAFF.